These 19 T cell receptor beta chains were sequenced from one sample in a study of shared clonotypes between healthy human individuals. Clones were read by immunoSEQ multiplex PCR, and TCRdb kept only the in-frame ones, dropping some. This sample has nearly 1 million clones; roughly 72% occur once, and the top ten carry 1.5%. Input material: memory CD4+ T cells sorted from blood. As to subset: CD45RA-negative fraction. These receptors were obtained from a man in his late teens or twenties in good health.

V and J are TRBV18 and TRBJ1-3, with 8 bases fitting TRBD1. The germline gives CDR1 KGHSH, CDR2 LQKENI. Trimming at V came to 3 bases and at J to 0 bases, leaving 1 base not matched to a gene. The CDR3 has 15 residues. The CDR3 protein is CASSPTGGSGNTIYF. CDR3 nucleotide sequence: TGTGCCAGCTCACCCACAGGGGGCTCTGGAAACACCATATATTTT.

The chain has TRBV5-1 and TRBJ2-1, with D hard to call. The V gene lost 4 bases and the J gene lost 5 bases, with 4 bases spanning the gap. This CDR3 has 11 amino acids. The germline V gene encodes CDR1 SGHRS and CDR2 YFSETQ. The CDR3 sequence is CASSAHNEQFF. DNA for the CDR3: TGCGCCAGCAGCGCCCACAATGAGCAGTTCTTC. The full variable domain, completed using reference TRBV5-1 and TRBJ2-1, is KAGVTQTPRYLIKTRGQQVTLSCSPISGHRSVSWYQQTPGQGLQFLFEYFSETQRNKGNFPGRFSGRQFSNSRSEMNVSTLELGDSALYLCASSAHNEQFFGPGTRLTVL.

In regard to this clone: Other DNA sequences of this sample code for an identical CDR3. The CDR3 DNA reads TGTGCCAGCAGCCTATCCACAGATACGCAGTATTTT. Its translation: CASSLSTDTQYF. The chain carries TRBV7-9 and TRBJ2-3, with D uncertain. The CDR3 length is 12 residues. Trimming stripped 5 bases from V and 2 bases from J, with 5 bases between. The germline V gene encodes CDR1 SEHNR and CDR2 FQNEAQ (reference sequence). The variable domain in full, completed from reference TRBV7-9 and TRBJ2-3, reads DTGVSQNPRHKITKRGQNVTFRCDPISEHNRLYWYRQTLGQGPEFLTYFQNEAQLEKSRLLSDRFSAERPKGSFSTLEIQRTEQGDSAMYLCASSLSTDTQYFGPGTRLTVL.

The chain recombines TRBV7-9 with TRBJ1-4, with 7 bases lining up with TRBD1. Germline-derived CDR1 and CDR2 are SEHNR and FQNEAQ (reference sequence). The CDR3 contains 14 residues. V trimming: 5 bases; J trimming: 4 bases; junction bases outside the gene matches: 4. The DNA of the CDR3 is TGTGCCAGCAGCAGCGGGACAGTTAATGAAAAACTGTTTTTT. Translating gives CASSSGTVNEKLFF. The full variable domain, with the rest looked up from reference TRBV7-9 and TRBJ1-4, is DTGVSQNPRHKITKRGQNVTFRCDPISEHNRLYWYRQTLGQGPEFLTYFQNEAQLEKSRLLSDRFSAERPKGSFSTLEIQRTEQGDSAMYLCASSSGTVNEKLFFGSGTQLSVL.

The CDR3 bases are TGCGCCAGCAGCCAAGATCCGGGACTAGCGGGGCCCACAGATACGCAGTATTTT. It yields the protein CASSQDPGLAGPTDTQYF. V is TRBV4-1 and J is TRBJ2-3; 13 bases are a match to TRBD2. This CDR3 has 18 amino acids. The V segment lost 0 bases and the J segment 2 bases; nucleotides outside the gene matches: 5. Germline V CDR1 and CDR2: MGHRA, YSYEKL.

The rearrangement joins TRBV11-2 to TRBJ2-5; D ambiguous. Trimming cost V 4 bases and J 2 bases, with 8 bases left between them. CDR1 SGHAT and CDR2 FQNNGV come from the germline V gene. The CDR3 has 13 residues. Written as DNA, the CDR3 is TGTGCCAGCAGCTGGGGATCGCAAGAGACCCAGTACTTC. Translating it yields CASSWGSQETQYF.

The V and J genes are TRBV13 and TRBJ2-1, with unresolved D. The germline V gene encodes CDR1 PRHDT and CDR2 FYEKMQ (reference sequence). V was clipped by 5 bases and J by 7 bases, with 15 bases between them. The CDR3 totals 14 residues. CDR3 sequence: CASSPLTARNEQFF. The CDR3 bases are TGTGCCAGCAGCCCATTAACAGCGCGTAATGAGCAGTTCTTC.

This clone was counted a single time. This sample includes further DNA sequences coding for the same CDR3. The chain is built from TRBV18 and TRBJ2-7, with TRBD1 matching 7 bases. Germline-derived CDR1 and CDR2 are KGHSH and LQKENI. This CDR3 is 13 amino acids long. V lost 6 bases to trimming and J lost 1 base; unmatched junction nucleotides: 3. The CDR3 DNA sequence: TGTGCCAGCTCGCCGGGACAGTCCTACGAGCAGTACTTC. Amino acid sequence: CASSPGQSYEQYF. Complete variable domain (other parts from reference TRBV18 and TRBJ2-7): NAGVMQNPRHLVRRRGQEARLRCSPMKGHSHVYWYRQLPEEGLKFMVYLQKENIIDESGMPKERFSAEFPKEGPSILRIQQVVRGDSAAYFCASSPGQSYEQYFGPGTRLTVT.

The chain is built from TRBV7-9 and TRBJ2-3; possibly TRBD2 for D (6 bases). The germline V gene encodes CDR1 SEHNR and CDR2 FQNEAQ (reference sequence). Trimming took off 1 base at V and 5 bases at J, with 13 bases between the two ends. CDR3 length: 15 amino acids. This chain's CDR3 is CASSLGRVHGDTQYF. CDR3 sequence (DNA): TGTGCCAGCAGCTTAGGGAGGGTGCACGGAGATACGCAGTATTTT.

The chain couples TRBV6-4 to TRBJ1-6, with 8 bases that match TRBD1. From germline, CDR1 is MRHNA and CDR2 SNTAGT. Trimming cost V 6 bases and J 6 bases; bases outside gene matches: 4. The CDR3 contains 14 residues. The CDR3 bases are TGTGCCAGCAGAGAGACAGGGGTTAATTCACCCCTCCACTTT. Translated, it gives CASRETGVNSPLHF.

The chain combines TRBV6-7 with TRBJ1-1; D is ambiguous. TRBV6-7 is filed as an ORF, its function uncertain. CDR3 length equals 14 residues. With 4 bases removed from V and 1 base from J, the gap between germline ends came to 10 bases. The CDR3 DNA sequence: TGTGCCAGCAGTTTGGGCCGGGGGAACACTGAAGCTTTCTTT. Translation: CASSLGRGNTEAFF.

The rearrangement joins TRBV5-1 to TRBJ1-2; 7 bases match TRBD1. The germline CDR1 and CDR2 sequences are SGHRS and YFSETQ. Trimming cost V 3 bases and J 5 bases; bases outside gene matches: 10. The CDR3 covers 15 residues. In DNA, the CDR3 is TGCGCCAGCAGCTCGGCTACAGGGGTTGGATATGGCTACACCTTC. As protein: CASSSATGVGYGYTF.

In this sample, this clone turned up once. The chain links TRBV2 to TRBJ2-3, with D tentatively TRBD2 (5 bases). The CDR3 spans 15 residues. Deletions cut 6 bases from V and 5 bases from J, with 18 bases between. Germline CDR1 SNHLY, CDR2 FYNNEI. CDR3 coding DNA: TGTGCCAGCAGACAAGACTATAATAATTTAGATACGCAGTATTTT. Translation: CASRQDYNNLDTQYF.

Details on this clone: The junction differs from germline at one of its ends, possibly a read error. This chain joins TRBV10-3 and TRBJ1-4; D not certain. Germline V lookup: CDR1 ENHRY, CDR2 SYGVKD. This CDR3 has 13 amino acids. CDR3 nucleotide sequence: TGTGCCATCAGTGGCGGAGCCCCCGAGGCCCAAGTTTTT. Amino acid sequence: CAISGGAPEAQVF.

The chain joins TRBV5-4 to TRBJ2-1, with TRBD2 matching over 14 bases. The CDR3 consists of 16 residues. Per germline, CDR1 SGHNT and CDR2 YYREEE (reference sequence). Germline trimming cut 5 bases from V and 8 bases from J; bases unmatched to any gene: 9. The CDR3 bases are TGTGCCAGCAGTTCTCCGGGACTAGCGGGAGCCCATGAGCAGTTCTTC. Translating it yields CASSSPGLAGAHEQFF.

This clone was picked up many times. The chain has TRBV9 and TRBJ1-1; 12 bases fit TRBD1. V was pared by 4 bases and J by 6 bases, with 7 bases of the junction left unmatched. There are 15 residues in the CDR3. The germline CDR1 and CDR2 sequences are SGDLS and YYNGEE. CDR3 coding DNA: TGTGCCAGCAGCCCGGGACAGGGGGCAGGAGCTGAAGCTTTCTTT. It is translated as CASSPGQGAGAEAFF.

The chain has TRBV30 and TRBJ1-6; tentative D call: TRBD1 (5 bases). Germline CDR1 reads GTSNPN; CDR2 reads SVGIG (reference sequence). CDR3 size: 13 residues. V was clipped by 7 bases and J by 8 bases, with 15 bases between them. CDR3 sequence: CASIRDRYSPLHF. The CDR3 DNA is TGTGCCTCGATCAGGGATAGATATTCACCCCTCCACTTT.

The chain is built from TRBV7-9 and TRBJ2-7; weak D call: TRBD1 (6 bases). CDR3 length: 13 amino acids. CDR1 and CDR2 (germline): SEHNR, FQNEAQ (reference sequence). V dropped 4 bases and J dropped 4 bases, with 11 bases sitting between them. CDR3 protein: CASSSGQQYEQYF. The CDR3 DNA reads TGTGCCAGCAGCTCAGGACAGCAATACGAGCAGTACTTC.

The V call is TRBV19, the J call TRBJ2-3; tentative D call: TRBD1 (6 bases). The CDR3 has 15 residues. The germline gives CDR1 LNHDA, CDR2 SQIVND (reference sequence). Trimming removed 7 bases at V and 1 base at J, with 15 bases between. Written as DNA, the CDR3 is TGTGCCAGTACACCCAGGGGCTCCGGCACAGATACGCAGTATTTT. Translating it yields CASTPRGSGTDTQYF.